This T cell receptor beta chain was found in a study of T-cell memory formation after mild COVID-19. Across the whole study: Largely donor-specific sequence clusters came from a couple of donors.

It was 5'RACE with constant-segment primers that produced the TCR alpha and TCR beta cDNA libraries, which carried sample barcodes and UMIs. TCRdb re-called the 5' RACE reads with MiXCR, one entry per CDR3 protein. In the table there are about 360,000 distinct CDR3 sequences, approximately 15% of which are singletons. The CDR3 loop spans 13 amino acids. V lost 1 base to trimming and J lost 5 bases, with 8 bases between them. The germline V gene encodes CDR1 MGHRA and CDR2 YSYEKL. The TCR was taken from a man younger than 30 who had mild COVID-19 (a few samples of this study predate the infection). Cell type and time point are not known. The chain employs TRBV4-1 and TRBJ1-1; D remains ambiguous. The specimen sequenced was PBMCs or a T cell subset sorted from them (not recorded which). CDR3 loop: CASSQVTRTEAFF. The CDR3 DNA sequence: TGCGCCAGCAGCCAAGTGACAAGGACTGAAGCTTTCTTT.